A single sample is the source of the 16 T cell receptor beta chains below, sequenced in a study of a mutant IDH1 vaccine in newly diagnosed glioma (dated by TCRdb to 2020 to 2023). Receptor libraries were prepared by the immunoSEQ multiplex PCR assay. TCRdb retrieved this table from immuneACCESS and kept in-frame rearrangements only. Not all clones are present; in checked studies, unresolved V genes account for under half, and no reason is known for the remainder. This sample gives roughly 42,000 clones in total; approximately 83% of them show up just once. The leading ten clones occupy over 1.5% of the sample. No antigen has been identified for these receptors. Sample time point, as interpreted from the label and publication: week 5, during vaccination. Each vaccine dose was 300 ug of a 20-mer mutant IDH1 peptide in Montanide, given subcutaneously with topical imiquimod. The sequencing used PBMCs, collected from a glioma patient whose treatment included an IDH1 peptide vaccine. Source of these receptors: a man aged 35-49 years with glioma.

This clone was seen a handful of times. This chain links TRBV19 with TRBJ1-5, with TRBD1 as a possible D gene (6 bases). V was pared by 6 bases and J by 0 bases, with 12 bases between. Germline V gives CDR1 LNHDA, CDR2 SQIVND (reference sequence). The CDR3 has 15 amino acids. CDR3 residues: CASRGRDTSNQPQHF. The CDR3 region has the DNA TGTGCCAGTAGGGGGAGGGACACTAGCAATCAGCCCCAGCATTTT. The variable domain in full, with the rest retrieved from reference TRBV19 and TRBJ1-5, is DGGITQSPKYLFRKEGQNVTLSCEQNLNHDAMYWYRQDPGQGLRLIYYSQIVNDFQKGDIAEGYSVSREKKESFPLTVTSAQKNPTAFYLCASRGRDTSNQPQHFGDGTRLSIL.

This chain uses TRBV28 with TRBJ2-2; 7 bases align to TRBD1. Germline lookup yields CDR1 MDHEN and CDR2 SYDVKM. The V gene end was trimmed by 7 bases and the J gene end by 9 bases; junction bases not matched to a gene: 8. This CDR3 spans 13 amino acids. CDR3: CASILQGSRELFF. The CDR3 region has the DNA TGTGCCAGCATCCTACAGGGGAGCCGGGAGCTGTTTTTT.

A word on this clone: The junction departs from the called germline gene at one end, perhaps through a read error. This chain joins TRBV4-2 and TRBJ2-7, with TRBD2 matching over 7 bases. This CDR3 spans 13 amino acids. Germline V gene data show CDR1 as LGHNA and CDR2 as YNFKEQ. DNA of the CDR3: TGTGCCAGCAGCCAAGATGATGGACTAGTCATAAACTTC. Encoded protein: CASSQDDGLVINF.

The V gene is TRBV6-5, the J gene TRBJ2-3, with D possibly TRBD2 on 5 matching bases. The CDR3 spans 15 residues. V was trimmed by 7 bases and J by 4 bases, leaving 18 bases between them. Germline CDR1 and CDR2: MNHEY and SVGAGI. DNA of the CDR3: TGTGCCAGCACGGTGACTATCGGGTCATCAGATACGCAGTATTTT. This gives the protein CASTVTIGSSDTQYF.

This rearrangement joins TRBV14 to TRBJ2-5; 7 nucleotides match TRBD1. The germline gives CDR1 SGHDN, CDR2 FVKESK. This CDR3 comprises 12 residues. The junction had 2 bases not matched to a gene; V was cut back by 6 bases and J by 4 bases. CDR3 region: CASSDRVETQYF. The CDR3, as DNA: TGTGCCAGCAGTGACAGGGTAGAGACCCAGTACTTC.

The chain carries TRBV9 and TRBJ2-7, with unresolved D. Deletions cut 3 bases from V and 6 bases from J, with 16 bases between. The germline CDR1 and CDR2 sequences are SGDLS and YYNGEE. The CDR3 contains 14 residues. The CDR3 here is CASSAEPELREQYF. CDR3 nucleotide sequence: TGTGCCAGCAGCGCCGAACCCGAGCTTCGCGAGCAGTACTTC.

The chain uses TRBV27 and TRBJ1-2, with 9 bases that match TRBD1. J lost 7 bases, V lost 4 bases, and 4 bases had no gene match. The germline gives CDR1 MNHEY, CDR2 SMNVEV (reference sequence). The CDR3 contains 13 residues. The CDR3 loop reads CASSSGTGFGYTF. The CDR3 nucleotides read TGTGCCAGCAGTTCCGGGACAGGGTTTGGCTACACCTTC.

This sequence joins TRBV4-1 and TRBJ1-3; possibly TRBD1 for D (6 bases). Germline CDR1 MGHRA, CDR2 YSYEKL. This CDR3 spans 15 amino acids. Trimming stripped 4 bases from V and 4 bases from J, with 14 bases between. In DNA, the CDR3 is TGCGCCAGCAGCCCGGGGGGCAATGCGGGAAACACCATATATTTT. Translated, it gives CASSPGGNAGNTIYF.

V gene TRBV9 combines with J gene TRBJ2-3, with D hard to call. With 1 base removed from V and 0 bases from J, the gap between germline ends came to 12 bases. The CDR3 extends over 16 amino acids. The germline CDR1 and CDR2 sequences are SGDLS and YYNGEE. In DNA, the CDR3 is TGTGCCAGCAGCGTAAGGACCTTCTCTAGCACAGATACGCAGTATTTT. Its protein product is CASSVRTFSSTDTQYF.

The chain is built from TRBV9 and TRBJ2-7; 15 bases map to TRBD2. J lost 7 bases, V lost 4 bases, and 9 bases had no gene match. The CDR3 covers 16 residues. Germline V gene sequence: CDR1 SGDLS, CDR2 YYNGEE. CDR3: CASSPRGLAGGREQYF. CDR3 in DNA: TGTGCCAGCAGCCCCCGGGGACTAGCGGGAGGCCGAGAGCAGTACTTC. The full variable domain, rest sourced from reference TRBV9 and TRBJ2-7, is DSGVTQTPKHLITATGQRVTLRCSPRSGDLSVYWYQQSLDQGLQFLIQYYNGEERAKGNILERFSAQQFPDLHSELNLSSLELGDSALYFCASSPRGLAGGREQYFGPGTRLTVT.

This chain joins TRBV18 and TRBJ2-1, with 8 bases aligning to TRBD1. V shed 3 bases and J 7 bases; nucleotides not matched to a gene: 11. Germline lookup yields CDR1 KGHSH and CDR2 LQKENI. CDR3 size: 16 residues. The CDR3 sequence is CASSPRGAGGWNEQFF. The CDR3 nucleotides are TGTGCCAGCTCACCGCGTGGAGCAGGGGGCTGGAATGAGCAGTTCTTC.

The chain recombines TRBV25-1 with TRBJ2-1; the match to TRBD2 covers 7 bases. The V and J ends lost 1 base and 1 base, in that order; junction bases with no gene match: 1. From germline, CDR1 is MGHDK and CDR2 SYGVNS. This CDR3 spans 15 amino acids. CDR3 DNA: TGTGCCAGCAGTGAATGGGGACTATCCTACAATGAGCAGTTCTTC. It yields the protein CASSEWGLSYNEQFF.

The V gene is TRBV2, the J gene TRBJ2-7, with 10 bases aligning to TRBD2. The trim removed 7 bases at V and 5 bases at J, leaving 5 bases unmatched. Germline V gene lookup returns CDR1 SNHLY and CDR2 FYNNEI. The CDR3 has 13 residues. In nucleotides, the CDR3 is TGTGCCAGCACTAGCGGGAGAGGCGACGAGCAGTACTTC. It specifies CASTSGRGDEQYF. The full variable domain, with the rest looked up from reference TRBV2 and TRBJ2-7, is EPEVTQTPSHQVTQMGQEVILRCVPISNHLYFYWYRQILGQKVEFLVSFYNNEISEKSEIFDDQFSVERPDGSNFTLKIRSTKLEDSAMYFCASTSGRGDEQYFGPGTRLTVT.

The CDR3 DNA is TGTGCCAGGACATCCGGAAACACCATATATTTT. Its protein is CARTSGNTIYF. The chain employs TRBV6-5 and TRBJ1-3, with no clear D. The CDR3 loop spans 11 amino acids. Germline values: CDR1 MNHEY, CDR2 SVGAGI. V lost 9 bases to trimming and J lost 4 bases, with 7 bases between them.

Note on this clone: The sample has other DNA sequences that encode this CDR3 too. The CDR3 DNA reads TGCGCCAGCAGCCTAACAGGGGGCGGGGAGACCCAGTACTTC. Protein sequence: CASSLTGGGETQYF. The V and J genes are TRBV5-1 and TRBJ2-5, with 9 bases that match TRBD1. The V segment lost 4 bases and the J segment 5 bases; nucleotides outside the gene matches: 6. The CDR3 sequence is 14 residues long. CDR1 and CDR2 (germline): SGHRS, YFSETQ.

CDR3 in DNA: TGTGCCAGCAGCCCGGGACTTCAAGAGACCCAGTACTTC. Amino acids: CASSPGLQETQYF. J is TRBJ2-5 and V is TRBV11-2, with D maybe TRBD2 (6 bases). From germline, CDR1 is SGHAT and CDR2 FQNNGV. The ends were cut back, 5 bases at V and 2 bases at J, with 9 bases in the middle. The CDR3 has 13 residues.